A single sample gave rise to the 23 T cell receptor beta chains below, sequenced in a study of beta chain features in type 1 diabetes. Overall study findings and caveats: Moderate yet significant TCRB CDR3 shortening was seen in Type 1 diabetes patients in all four CD4+ subsets.

As every portion of the isolated RNA was reverse transcribed, the sequencing read expressed TCRB transcripts. Here immunoSEQ multiplex PCR was the method, and the copy in TCRdb shows in-frame clones only, minus some. The sample carries 150,000 to 200,000 clones, around 7.8% recorded once. No cognate antigen is known for these TCRs. Input material: central memory CD4+ T cells from blood. The receptors come from a woman aged 40 to 50 with type 1 diabetes.

This clone has just a few counts. The chain combines TRBV29-1 with TRBJ1-2; TRBD1 might be the D (5 bases). V lost 3 bases and J 7 bases, leaving 15 bases between the germline ends. This CDR3 spans 13 amino acids. Germline-derived CDR1 and CDR2 are SQVTM and ANQGSEA. CDR3 sequence reads: CSVDLRVSGGYTF. The CDR3 DNA reads TGCAGCGTTGACCTCAGGGTCTCGGGTGGCTACACCTTC.

This clone has only a few counts. The chain employs TRBV7-2 and TRBJ1-5, with TRBD1 identical over 7 bases. Germline V gives CDR1 SGHTA, CDR2 FQGNSA. The junction had 8 bases not matched to a gene; V was cut back by 3 bases and J by 6 bases. The CDR3 spans 15 residues. The CDR3 coding sequence is TGTGCCAGCAGCTTTAGGGGGCAGGGAGGTCAGCCCCAGCATTTT. Translated: CASSFRGQGGQPQHF.

This clone was observed a few times. In the same sample, other DNA sequences code for this CDR3. CDR3 loop: CASSLGRNQPQHF. Here the CDR3 DNA reads TGTGCCAGCAGCTTAGGGAGGAATCAGCCCCAGCATTTT. The V and J genes are TRBV7-2 and TRBJ1-5; D remains unclear. V was cut by 1 base and J by 4 bases, with 5 bases left in between. Germline-derived CDR1 and CDR2 are SGHTA and FQGNSA. The CDR3 runs 13 residues.

This clone turned up a few times. V gene TRBV5-4 combines with J gene TRBJ1-1; perhaps TRBD1 as D (5 bases). Germline V CDR1 and CDR2: SGHNT, YYREEE (reference sequence). V dropped 0 bases and J dropped 6 bases, with 9 bases sitting between them. The CDR3 is 13 amino acids. The CDR3 reads CASSLGTTPEAFF. In DNA, the CDR3 is TGTGCCAGCAGCTTGGGGACAACCCCTGAAGCTTTCTTT.

This clone showed up many times. CDR3 amino acids: CAISMGQGMNTEAFF. The CDR3 region has the DNA TGTGCCATCAGTATGGGACAGGGGATGAACACTGAAGCTTTCTTT. This chain connects TRBV10-3 to TRBJ1-1; TRBD1 matches at 10 bases. The junction had 3 bases not matched to a gene; V was cut back by 5 bases and J by 0 bases. Per germline, CDR1 ENHRY and CDR2 SYGVKD. The CDR3 length is 15 residues.

This clone was detected a few times. Written as DNA, the CDR3 is TGTGCCAGCAGCCAAGTTATAGCGGGAGCAGATACGCAGTATTTT. It encodes CASSQVIAGADTQYF. The rearrangement uses TRBV5-4 and TRBJ2-3; 9 bases are a match to TRBD2. The CDR3 runs 15 residues. Germline values: CDR1 SGHNT, CDR2 YYREEE (reference sequence). J lost 4 bases, V lost 4 bases, and 7 bases had no gene match.

The rearrangement joins TRBV4-3 to TRBJ2-5, with D maybe TRBD1 (6 bases). Germline values: CDR1 LGHNA, CDR2 YSLEER. The germline V and J ends were trimmed by 1 base and 5 bases, with 14 bases remaining between them. The CDR3 consists of 15 residues. This CDR3 reads CASSQVGRRGETQYF. The CDR3, as DNA: TGCGCCAGCAGCCAAGTGGGACGAAGGGGGGAGACCCAGTACTTC.

This clone was picked up a small number of times. V gene TRBV28 combines with J gene TRBJ2-5; TRBD1 matches at 9 bases. Trimming at V came to 7 bases and at J to 5 bases, leaving 5 bases not matched to a gene. The germline CDR1 and CDR2 sequences are MDHEN and SYDVKM. The CDR3 runs to 13 residues. Written as DNA, the CDR3 is TGTGCCAGCACCTGGACAGGGGTCGAGACCCAGTACTTC. Translated, it gives CASTWTGVETQYF.

The V gene is TRBV2, the J gene TRBJ1-5; no reliable D call. The V end was cut by 5 bases, the J end by 5 bases, with 4 bases between. The CDR3 consists of 11 residues. Germline lookup yields CDR1 SNHLY and CDR2 FYNNEI. For the CDR3, the DNA is TGTGCCAGCAGTACTGATCAGCCCCAGCATTTT. Protein product: CASSTDQPQHF.

The chain is built from TRBV7-9 and TRBJ1-2, with 7 bases aligning to TRBD1. J was trimmed by 3 bases and V by 1 base; bases with no gene match: 2. The germline V gene encodes CDR1 SEHNR and CDR2 FQNEAQ (reference sequence). The CDR3 covers 14 residues. CDR3 sequence: CASSLGGQYYGYTF. CDR3 bases: TGTGCCAGCAGCTTAGGGGGACAGTACTATGGCTACACCTTC. Full variable domain (missing parts from reference TRBV7-9 and TRBJ1-2): DTGVSQNPRHKITKRGQNVTFRCDPISEHNRLYWYRQTLGQGPEFLTYFQNEAQLEKSRLLSDRFSAERPKGSFSTLEIQRTEQGDSAMYLCASSLGGQYYGYTFGSGTRLTVV.

With regard to this clone: Within the sample, other DNA sequences also encode this same CDR3. V is TRBV19 and J is TRBJ1-1, with 7 bases that match TRBD1. Germline V gene sequence: CDR1 LNHDA, CDR2 SQIVND (reference sequence). The CDR3 loop spans 14 amino acids. V shed 5 bases and J 1 base; nucleotides not matched to a gene: 4. The CDR3 nucleotides are TGTGCCAGTAGTCGGAGACAGGGGAACACTGAAGCTTTCTTT. Protein product: CASSRRQGNTEAFF.

The chain employs TRBV11-3 and TRBJ2-4, with D unresolved. Germline CDR1 and CDR2: SGHNT and YENEEA. CDR3 length: 11 amino acids. The V end was cut by 3 bases, the J end by 7 bases, with 4 bases between. The CDR3 sequence: CASSFMNIQYF. For the CDR3, the DNA is TGTGCCAGCAGCTTCATGAACATTCAGTACTTC. The entire variable domain, with the rest obtained from reference TRBV11-3 and TRBJ2-4, is as follows: EAGVVQSPRYKIIEKKQPVAFWCNPISGHNTLYWYLQNLGQGPELLIRYENEEAVDDSQLPKDRFSAERLKGVDSTLKIQPAELGDSAVYLCASSFMNIQYFGAGTRLSVL.

The chain carries TRBV29-1 and TRBJ1-1; D is possibly TRBD1 (5 bases). Per the germline V gene, CDR1 is SQVTM and CDR2 is ANQGSEA. The CDR3 sequence is 14 residues long. Deletions cut 5 bases from V and 0 bases from J, with 13 bases between. CDR3 sequence reads: CSVPDRYMNTEAFF. CDR3 nucleotides: TGCAGCGTTCCAGACAGATATATGAACACTGAAGCTTTCTTT.

This clone has more than one count but fewer than ten. The gene calls are TRBV30 and TRBJ1-1; D unclear. V was cut by 3 bases and J by 4 bases, with 18 bases left in between. Germline CDR1 and CDR2: GTSNPN and SVGIG (reference sequence). This CDR3 is 15 amino acids long. The CDR3 loop reads CAWRPPRGSSTEAFF. CDR3 in DNA: TGTGCCTGGAGACCTCCACGGGGATCGAGCACTGAAGCTTTCTTT.

There are many counts of this clone. This chain joins TRBV2 and TRBJ2-2; D ambiguous. Trimming pared 5 bases from V and 3 bases from J, leaving 7 bases between. CDR1 SNHLY and CDR2 FYNNEI come from the germline V gene. The CDR3 length is 13 residues. CDR3 DNA sequence: TGTGCCAGCAGTTTAGATTACACCGGGGAGCTGTTTTTT. This encodes CASSLDYTGELFF.

The sample holds a few counts of this clone. The chain joins TRBV4-3 to TRBJ1-1, with 7 bases aligning to TRBD1. Germline V lookup: CDR1 LGHNA, CDR2 YSLEER. The V gene end was trimmed by 4 bases and the J gene end by 1 base; junction bases not matched to a gene: 6. This CDR3 region has 15 residues. This chain's CDR3 is CASSLHRGKNTEAFF. Here the CDR3 DNA reads TGCGCCAGCAGCCTGCACAGGGGAAAGAACACTGAAGCTTTCTTT.

There are a few counts of this clone. The gene calls are TRBV28 and TRBJ1-5; no clear D. Germline V gives CDR1 MDHEN, CDR2 SYDVKM. This CDR3 is built from 15 residues. The germline V and J ends were trimmed by 0 bases and 5 bases, with 11 bases remaining between them. The chain's CDR3 is CASSLWGRLHQPQHF. The DNA of the CDR3 is TGTGCCAGCAGTTTATGGGGGAGGTTACATCAGCCCCAGCATTTT. The full variable domain, completed using reference TRBV28 and TRBJ1-5, is DVKVTQSSRYLVKRTGEKVFLECVQDMDHENMFWYRQDPGLGLRLIYFSYDVKMKEKGDIPEGYSVSREKKERFSLILESASTNQTSMYLCASSLWGRLHQPQHFGDGTRLSIL.

CDR3 protein: CASRAGQGSTGELFF. CDR3 sequence (DNA): TGTGCCAGCAGGGCGGGACAGGGATCCACCGGGGAGCTGTTTTTT. The chain is built from TRBV2 and TRBJ2-2; 9 bases match TRBD1. Germline V CDR1 and CDR2: SNHLY, FYNNEI. The V segment lost 6 bases and the J segment 4 bases; nucleotides outside the gene matches: 6. The CDR3 totals 15 residues.

This sequence joins TRBV11-1 and TRBJ2-5, with 8 bases that match TRBD1. V trimming: 3 bases; J trimming: 1 base; junction bases outside the gene matches: 7. This CDR3 is 16 amino acids long. Per the germline V gene, CDR1 is SGHAT and CDR2 is FQDESV (reference sequence). The CDR3 region has the DNA TGTGCCAGCAGCTTGCCGGGACAGGTATTCCAAGAGACCCAGTACTTC. It is translated as CASSLPGQVFQETQYF.

The chain links TRBV18 to TRBJ2-1; D gene unclear. The CDR3 is 15 residues long. V was trimmed by 6 bases and J by 0 bases, leaving 12 bases between them. Germline loops: CDR1 KGHSH, CDR2 LQKENI. The CDR3 DNA reads TGTGCCAGCTCCCCCATCCAGCGCTCCTACAATGAGCAGTTCTTC. This codes for CASSPIQRSYNEQFF.

This clone occurred a few times. CDR3 in amino acids: CASSLHRGTGANVLTF. CDR3 coding DNA: TGTGCCAGCAGCTTACACAGGGGAACTGGGGCCAACGTCCTGACTTTC. The V call is TRBV5-6, the J call TRBJ2-6; 7 nucleotides match TRBD1. V lost 2 bases and J lost 2; bases outside the gene matches: 4. Germline lookup yields CDR1 SGHDT and CDR2 YYEEEE. CDR3 length: 16 amino acids.

The genes are TRBV28 and TRBJ2-1, with D possibly TRBD1 on 5 matching bases. The V end lost 5 bases, the J end lost 4 bases, and 15 bases lay between the germline ends. The CDR3 is 15 amino acids. The V gene's germline CDR1 is MDHEN and CDR2 SYDVKM. The CDR3 is CASSPLGRQYNEQFF. The CDR3 bases are TGTGCCAGCAGTCCTCTGGGGCGGCAATACAATGAGCAGTTCTTC.

The chain combines TRBV10-3 with TRBJ2-6; TRBD1 matches 11 bases. The CDR3 spans 17 residues. Germline CDR1 and CDR2: ENHRY and SYGVKD. V dropped 9 bases and J dropped 4; count of bases not matched to a gene: 11. The CDR3 protein is CAIAPGQGVAGANVLTF. The CDR3 DNA reads as TGTGCCATAGCTCCGGGACAGGGGGTCGCCGGGGCCAACGTCCTGACTTTC.